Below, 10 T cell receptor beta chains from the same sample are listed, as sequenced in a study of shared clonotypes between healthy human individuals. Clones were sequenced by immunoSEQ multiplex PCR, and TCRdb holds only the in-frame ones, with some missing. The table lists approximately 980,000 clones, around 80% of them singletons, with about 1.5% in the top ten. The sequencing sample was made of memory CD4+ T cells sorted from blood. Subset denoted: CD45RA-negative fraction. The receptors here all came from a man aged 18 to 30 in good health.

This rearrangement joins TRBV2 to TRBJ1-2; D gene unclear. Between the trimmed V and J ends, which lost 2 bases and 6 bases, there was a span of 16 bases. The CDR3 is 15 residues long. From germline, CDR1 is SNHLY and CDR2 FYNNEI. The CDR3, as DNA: TGTGCCAGCAGTGAAACGGTGGTCCAAGCCCATGGCTACACCTTC. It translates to CASSETVVQAHGYTF.

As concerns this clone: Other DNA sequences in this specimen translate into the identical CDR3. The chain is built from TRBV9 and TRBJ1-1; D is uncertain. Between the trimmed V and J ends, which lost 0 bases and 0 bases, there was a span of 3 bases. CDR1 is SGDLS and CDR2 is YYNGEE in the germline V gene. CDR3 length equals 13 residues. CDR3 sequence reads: CASSVALNTEAFF. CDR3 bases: TGTGCCAGCAGCGTAGCCTTGAACACTGAAGCTTTCTTT.

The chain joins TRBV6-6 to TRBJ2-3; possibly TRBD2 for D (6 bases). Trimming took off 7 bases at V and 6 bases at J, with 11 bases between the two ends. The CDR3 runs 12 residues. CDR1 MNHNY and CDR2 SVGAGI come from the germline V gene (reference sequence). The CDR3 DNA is TGTGCCAGCAATCTCGCGGGGGATACGCAGTATTTT. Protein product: CASNLAGDTQYF.

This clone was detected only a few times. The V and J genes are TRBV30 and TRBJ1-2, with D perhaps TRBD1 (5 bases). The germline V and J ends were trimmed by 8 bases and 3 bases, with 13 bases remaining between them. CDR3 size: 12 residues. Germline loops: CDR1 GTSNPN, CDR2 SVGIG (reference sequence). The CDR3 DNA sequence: TGTGCCGTAGGGGTTACGGACTATGGCTACACCTTC. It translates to CAVGVTDYGYTF.

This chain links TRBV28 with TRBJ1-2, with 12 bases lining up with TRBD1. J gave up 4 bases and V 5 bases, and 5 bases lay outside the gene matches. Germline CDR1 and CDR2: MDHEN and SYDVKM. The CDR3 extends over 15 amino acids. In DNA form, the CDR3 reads TGTGCCAGCAGTGCCGGGACAGGGGGCCTCTATGGCTACACCTTC. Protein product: CASSAGTGGLYGYTF.

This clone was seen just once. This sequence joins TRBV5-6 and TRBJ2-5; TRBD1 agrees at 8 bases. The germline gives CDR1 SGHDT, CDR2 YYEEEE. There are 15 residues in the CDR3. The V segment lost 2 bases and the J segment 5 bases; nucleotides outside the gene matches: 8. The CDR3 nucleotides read TGTGCCAGCAGCTTATATGGACAGGGCAGCGAGACCCAGTACTTC. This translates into CASSLYGQGSETQYF.

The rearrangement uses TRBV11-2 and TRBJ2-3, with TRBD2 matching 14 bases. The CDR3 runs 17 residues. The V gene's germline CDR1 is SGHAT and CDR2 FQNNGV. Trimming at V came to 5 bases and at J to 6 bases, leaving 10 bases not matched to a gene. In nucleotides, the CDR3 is TGTGCCAGCAGCCGCACCGGGACTAGCGGGAGTTTTGATACGCAGTATTTT. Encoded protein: CASSRTGTSGSFDTQYF.

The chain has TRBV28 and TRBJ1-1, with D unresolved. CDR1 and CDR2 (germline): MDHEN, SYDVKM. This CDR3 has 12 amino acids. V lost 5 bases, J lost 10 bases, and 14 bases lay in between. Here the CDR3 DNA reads TGTGCCAGCAGTAGTCGTCCGGGTGGAGCTTTCTTT. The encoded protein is CASSSRPGGAFF. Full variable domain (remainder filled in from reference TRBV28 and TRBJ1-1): DVKVTQSSRYLVKRTGEKVFLECVQDMDHENMFWYRQDPGLGLRLIYFSYDVKMKEKGDIPEGYSVSREKKERFSLILESASTNQTSMYLCASSSRPGGAFFGQGTRLTVV.

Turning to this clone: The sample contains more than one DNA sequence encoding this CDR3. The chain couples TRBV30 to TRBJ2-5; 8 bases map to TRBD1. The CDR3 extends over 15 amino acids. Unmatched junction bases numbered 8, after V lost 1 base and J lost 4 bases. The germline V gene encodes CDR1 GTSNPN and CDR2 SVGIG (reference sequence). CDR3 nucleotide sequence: TGTGCCTGGAGTGGGAGGCAGGGGGCAAGAGAGACCCAGTACTTC. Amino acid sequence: CAWSGRQGARETQYF. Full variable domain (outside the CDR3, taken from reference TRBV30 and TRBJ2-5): SQTIHQWPATLVQPVGSPLSLECTVEGTSNPNLYWYRQAAGRGLQLLFYSVGIGQISSEVPQNLSASRPQDRQFILSSKKLLLSDSGFYLCAWSGRQGARETQYFGPGTRLLVL.

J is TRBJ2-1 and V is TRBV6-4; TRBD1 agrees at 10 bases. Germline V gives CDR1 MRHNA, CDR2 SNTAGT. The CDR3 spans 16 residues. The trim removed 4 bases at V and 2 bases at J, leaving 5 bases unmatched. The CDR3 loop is CASSALGTGAYNEQFF. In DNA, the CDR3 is TGTGCCAGCAGTGCCCTCGGGACAGGGGCCTACAATGAGCAGTTCTTC.